The entry below describes one T cell receptor beta chain. This entry belongs to a study of blood T cell repertoires in COVID-19. For the study at large: From T cells, B-cell-depleted T cells, or PBMCs came the material, which was cDNA or gDNA.

Authors' analysis steps: Estimation of nucleated cell counts was performed using reference gene primer amplification. This table comes from immunoSEQ multiplex PCR, and its TCRdb copy is limited to in-frame clones, with some not included. The V and J calls and the clone size are those of that table, but D and trimming were determined from the DNA. The table shows around 300,000 clones, with 75% to 90% occurring only once. This TCR was recovered from a man in his fifties with acute or convalescent COVID-19. The sequenced sample was peripheral blood.

The CDR3 sequence is CASSFRSGANVLTF. CDR3 DNA: TGTGCCAGCAGCTTTCGCTCTGGGGCCAACGTCCTGACTTTC. V is TRBV7-9 and J is TRBJ2-6; D unresolved. The V end was cut by 3 bases, the J end by 0 bases, with 3 bases between. Germline values: CDR1 SEHNR, CDR2 FQNEAQ (reference sequence). CDR3 length equals 14 residues.